This TCR beta chain was obtained from a study of neurological immune-mediated disorders. V lost 3 bases to trimming and J lost 1 base, with 9 bases between them. The CDR3 loop spans 13 amino acids. Germline lookup yields CDR1 DFQATT and CDR2 SNEGSKA (reference sequence). Time point given: technical triplicate 3. The unsorted libraries were made from 2 million PBMCs kept at -80 C. 5'RACE generated cDNA with 10-nucleotide random UMIs. Every sequencing run generated in excess of 160 million TCR-beta sequences. These sequences covered 15-18 subjects. MiXCR, applied by TCRdb to the 5' RACE reads, yields one record per CDR3 protein. The profile shows nearly 45,000 distinct CDR3 sequences, roughly 21% of them singletons. In this sample, this clonotype turned up many times.

The receptor's source is a man aged 60 to 69 with HTLV-1-associated myelopathy (HAM/TSP). Sequencing was carried out using PBMCs. The chain links TRBV20-1 to TRBJ2-5; no reliable D call. CDR3 sequence (DNA): TGCAGTGCTAGGTTTGATTTCCAAGAGACCCAGTACTTC. Its translation: CSARFDFQETQYF.